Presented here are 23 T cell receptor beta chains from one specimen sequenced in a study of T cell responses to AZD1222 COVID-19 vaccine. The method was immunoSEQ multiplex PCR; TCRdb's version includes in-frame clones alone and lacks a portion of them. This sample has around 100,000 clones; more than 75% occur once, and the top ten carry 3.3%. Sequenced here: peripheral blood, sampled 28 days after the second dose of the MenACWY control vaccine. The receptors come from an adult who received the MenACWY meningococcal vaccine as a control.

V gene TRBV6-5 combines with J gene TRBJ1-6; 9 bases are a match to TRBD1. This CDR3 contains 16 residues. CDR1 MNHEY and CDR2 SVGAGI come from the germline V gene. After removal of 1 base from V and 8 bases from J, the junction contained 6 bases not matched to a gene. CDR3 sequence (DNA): TGTGCCAGCAGTTACTGGGGGACAGGGAAGGATTCACCCCTCCACTTT. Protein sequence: CASSYWGTGKDSPLHF.

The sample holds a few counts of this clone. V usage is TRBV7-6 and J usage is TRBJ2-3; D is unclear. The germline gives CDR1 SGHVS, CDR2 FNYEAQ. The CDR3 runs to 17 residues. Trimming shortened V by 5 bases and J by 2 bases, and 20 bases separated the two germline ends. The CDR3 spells CASSPLSGHESTDTQYF. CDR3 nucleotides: TGTGCCAGCAGCCCCCTCTCCGGCCACGAATCCACAGATACGCAGTATTTT.

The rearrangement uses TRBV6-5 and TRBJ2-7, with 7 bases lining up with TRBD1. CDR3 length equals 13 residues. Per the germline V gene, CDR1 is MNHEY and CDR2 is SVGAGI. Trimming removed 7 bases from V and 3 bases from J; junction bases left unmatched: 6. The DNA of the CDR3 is TGTGCCAGCAATCGACAGGGCCACTACGAGCAGTACTTC. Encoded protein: CASNRQGHYEQYF.

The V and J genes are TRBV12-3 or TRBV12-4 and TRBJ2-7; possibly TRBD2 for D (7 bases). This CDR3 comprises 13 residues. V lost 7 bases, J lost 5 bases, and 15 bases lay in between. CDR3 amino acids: CASNSVGGHEQYF. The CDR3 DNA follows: TGTGCCAGCAATTCTGTGGGGGGGCACGAGCAGTACTTC.

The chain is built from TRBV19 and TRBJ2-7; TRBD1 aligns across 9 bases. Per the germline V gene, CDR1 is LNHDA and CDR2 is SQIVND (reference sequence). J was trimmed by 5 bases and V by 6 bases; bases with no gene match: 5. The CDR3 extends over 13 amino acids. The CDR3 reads CASRGTGTHEQYF. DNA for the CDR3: TGTGCCAGTAGGGGGACAGGGACCCACGAGCAGTACTTC.

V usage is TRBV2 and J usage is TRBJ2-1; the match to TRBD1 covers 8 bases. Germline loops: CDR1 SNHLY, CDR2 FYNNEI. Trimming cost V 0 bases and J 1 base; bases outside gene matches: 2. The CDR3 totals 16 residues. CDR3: CASSEAGTGSYNEQFF. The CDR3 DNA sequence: TGTGCCAGCAGTGAAGCTGGGACAGGATCCTACAATGAGCAGTTCTTC.

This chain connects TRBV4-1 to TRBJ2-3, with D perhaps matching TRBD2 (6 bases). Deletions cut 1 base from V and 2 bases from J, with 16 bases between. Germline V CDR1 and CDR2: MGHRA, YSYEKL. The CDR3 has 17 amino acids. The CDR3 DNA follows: TGCGCCAGCAGCCAAGCCGGGGGACCCAGCAACACAGATACGCAGTATTTT. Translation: CASSQAGGPSNTDTQYF.

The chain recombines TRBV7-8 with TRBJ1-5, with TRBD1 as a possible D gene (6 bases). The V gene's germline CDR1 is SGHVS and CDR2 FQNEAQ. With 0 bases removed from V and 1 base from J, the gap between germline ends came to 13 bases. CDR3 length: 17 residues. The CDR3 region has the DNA TGTGCCAGCAGCTTAGCTGAGGGGGGCTGGAGCAATCAGCCCCAGCATTTT. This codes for CASSLAEGGWSNQPQHF. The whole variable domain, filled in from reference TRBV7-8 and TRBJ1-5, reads GAGVSQSPRYKVAKRGQDVALRCDPISGHVSLFWYQQALGQGPEFLTYFQNEAQLDKSGLPSDRFFAERPEGSVSTLKIQRTQQEDSAVYLCASSLAEGGWSNQPQHFGDGTRLSIL.

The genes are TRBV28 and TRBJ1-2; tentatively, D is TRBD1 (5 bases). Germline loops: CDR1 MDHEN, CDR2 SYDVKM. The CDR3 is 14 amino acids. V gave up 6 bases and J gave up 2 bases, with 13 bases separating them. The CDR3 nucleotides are TGTGCCAGCAGACCTCCTGACAGAAACTATGGCTACACCTTC. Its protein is CASRPPDRNYGYTF.

The CDR3 coding sequence is TGTGCCAGTAATGAGGGGGCCCCGGGGACCGGGGAGCTGTTTTTT. Encoded protein: CASNEGAPGTGELFF. The chain uses TRBV19 and TRBJ2-2, with TRBD1 matching over 7 bases. CDR1 and CDR2 from the germline V gene are LNHDA and SQIVND (reference sequence). Unmatched junction bases numbered 10, after V lost 7 bases and J lost 5 bases. The CDR3 runs to 15 residues.

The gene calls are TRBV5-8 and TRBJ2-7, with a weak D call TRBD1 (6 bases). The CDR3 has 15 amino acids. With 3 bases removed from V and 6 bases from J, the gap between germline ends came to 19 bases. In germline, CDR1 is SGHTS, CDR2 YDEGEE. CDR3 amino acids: CASSWDILQGPEQYF. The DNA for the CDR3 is TGTGCCAGCAGCTGGGACATACTACAAGGGCCCGAGCAGTACTTC.

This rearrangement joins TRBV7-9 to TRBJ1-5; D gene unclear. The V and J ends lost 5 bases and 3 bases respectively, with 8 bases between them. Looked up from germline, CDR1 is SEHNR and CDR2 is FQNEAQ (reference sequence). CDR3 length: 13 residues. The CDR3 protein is CASSATINQPQHF. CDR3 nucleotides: TGTGCCAGCAGCGCGACCATCAATCAGCCCCAGCATTTT.

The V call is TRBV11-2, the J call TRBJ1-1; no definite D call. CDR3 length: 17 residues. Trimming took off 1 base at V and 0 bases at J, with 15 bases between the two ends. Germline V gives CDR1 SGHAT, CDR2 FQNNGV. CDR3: CASSLAGSSLMNTEAFF. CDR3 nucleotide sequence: TGTGCCAGCAGCTTAGCGGGGTCATCACTCATGAACACTGAAGCTTTCTTT.

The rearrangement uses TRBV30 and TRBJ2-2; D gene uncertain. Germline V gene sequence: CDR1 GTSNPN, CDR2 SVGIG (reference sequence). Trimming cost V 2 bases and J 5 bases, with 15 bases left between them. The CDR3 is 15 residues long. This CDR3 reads CAWSKFTFTTGELFF. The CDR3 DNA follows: TGTGCCTGGAGTAAGTTCACCTTCACTACCGGGGAGCTGTTTTTT.

The CDR3 region is CASGRTEAFF. As DNA, the CDR3 is TGTGCCAGCGGAAGAACTGAAGCTTTCTTT. The rearrangement uses TRBV27 and TRBJ1-1; D unresolved. Germline CDR1 and CDR2: MNHEY and SMNVEV (reference sequence). CDR3 length equals 10 residues. Deletions cut 8 bases from V and 5 bases from J, with 6 bases between.

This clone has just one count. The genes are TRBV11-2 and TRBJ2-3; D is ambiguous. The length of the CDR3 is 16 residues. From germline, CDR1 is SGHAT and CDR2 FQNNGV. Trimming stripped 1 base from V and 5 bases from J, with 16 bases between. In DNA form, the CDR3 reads TGTGCCAGCAGCTTAGGGGGTAGTACTAAGGGAGATACGCAGTATTTT. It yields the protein CASSLGGSTKGDTQYF.

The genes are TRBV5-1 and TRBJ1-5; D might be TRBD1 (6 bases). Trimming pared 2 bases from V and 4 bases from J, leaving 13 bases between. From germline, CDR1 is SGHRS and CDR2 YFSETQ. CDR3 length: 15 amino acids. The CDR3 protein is CASSLNGQRNQPQHF. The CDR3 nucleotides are TGCGCCAGCAGCTTAAACGGACAGAGGAATCAGCCCCAGCATTTT.

This CDR3 reads CASSSRTGAETQYF. The CDR3 nucleotides are TGTGCCAGCAGCTCCCGGACAGGGGCAGAGACCCAGTACTTC. This chain joins TRBV7-9 and TRBJ2-5; TRBD1 aligns across 9 bases. The junction had 4 bases not matched to a gene; V was cut back by 4 bases and J by 4 bases. CDR3 length: 14 amino acids. CDR1 is SEHNR and CDR2 is FQNEAQ in the germline V gene (reference sequence).

CDR3 amino acids: CASRGQGAFRQYF. CDR3 nucleotides: TGTGCCAGCAGGGGACAGGGGGCATTTCGGCAGTACTTC. The chain has TRBV12-3 or TRBV12-4 and TRBJ2-7; 12 bases line up with TRBD1. The ends lost 6 bases at V and 9 bases at J; junction bases unmatched: 6. There are 13 residues in the CDR3.

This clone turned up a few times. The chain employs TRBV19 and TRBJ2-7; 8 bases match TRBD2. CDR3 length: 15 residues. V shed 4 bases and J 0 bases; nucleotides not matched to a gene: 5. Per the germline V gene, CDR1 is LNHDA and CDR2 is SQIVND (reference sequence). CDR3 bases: TGTGCCAGTAGTAATGCGGGGGGCCACTCCTACGAGCAGTACTTC. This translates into CASSNAGGHSYEQYF.

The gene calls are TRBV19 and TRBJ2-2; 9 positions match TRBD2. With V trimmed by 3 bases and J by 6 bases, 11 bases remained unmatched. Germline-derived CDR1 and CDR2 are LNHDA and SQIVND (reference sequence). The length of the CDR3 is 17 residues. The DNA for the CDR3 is TGTGCCAGTAGTATCCCCCCGATAGCGGGGGAGCCCGGGGAGCTGTTTTTT. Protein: CASSIPPIAGEPGELFF. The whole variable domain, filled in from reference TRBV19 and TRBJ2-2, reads DGGITQSPKYLFRKEGQNVTLSCEQNLNHDAMYWYRQDPGQGLRLIYYSQIVNDFQKGDIAEGYSVSREKKESFPLTVTSAQKNPTAFYLCASSIPPIAGEPGELFFGEGSRLTVL.

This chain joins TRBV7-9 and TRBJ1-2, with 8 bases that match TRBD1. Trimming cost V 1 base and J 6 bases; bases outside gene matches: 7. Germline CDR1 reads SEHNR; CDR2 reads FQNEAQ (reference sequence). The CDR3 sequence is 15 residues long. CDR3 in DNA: TGTGCCAGCAGCTTAGGAGGTGGACAGGGACATGGCTACACCTTC. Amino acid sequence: CASSLGGGQGHGYTF.

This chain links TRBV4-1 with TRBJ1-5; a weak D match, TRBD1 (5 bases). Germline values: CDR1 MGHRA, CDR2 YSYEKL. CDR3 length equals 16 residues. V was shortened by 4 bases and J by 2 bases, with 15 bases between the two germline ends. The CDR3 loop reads CASSPRGGLGNQPQHF. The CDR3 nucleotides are TGCGCCAGCAGCCCCCGGGGCGGATTGGGCAATCAGCCCCAGCATTTT.